The 22 T cell receptor beta chains below all came from one sample that was sequenced in a study of tumor-infiltrating lymphocytes in primary liver carcinoma. The investigators made TCR beta cDNA from 400 to 500 ng total RNA, using a constant-region primer. A slightly modified ARM-PCR protocol with three nested multiplex PCR rounds produced these TCR beta libraries. In the first two PCR rounds, TRBV1-TRBV30 forward primers were paired with a C-beta reverse primer, and each round lasted roughly 9 cycles. Each CDR3 protein gets one entry after TCRdb re-called the multiplex PCR reads with MiXCR. The sample gives tens of thousands of distinct CDR3 sequences, about 71% of which show up once; about 40% is in the top ten. Scientists recovered RNA and DNA together from about 21-30 mg of unsorted bulk tissue. The sample consisted of liver tumor tissue from sampling region 4. Regarding subset: tumor region T4, right-lateral pole. The origin of the receptors is a middle-aged man with primary liver carcinoma and hepatitis B virus infection.

This clonotype was counted at least ten times. A junction boundary mismatches the germline segment, possibly from a read error. The chain has TRBV4-3 and TRBJ2-3, with 13 nucleotides matching TRBD2. The CDR3 consists of 16 residues. Germline V gene lookup returns CDR1 LGHNA and CDR2 YSLEER. Written as DNA, the CDR3 is TGCGCCAGCAGCCAGGGGACTAGCGGGACCACAGATATGCAGTATTTT. Translation gives CASSQGTSGTTDMQYF.

As regards this clonotype: A clone one base away is much larger, so this may be a read error. The chain employs TRBV6-1 and TRBJ2-2; the D call may be TRBD1 or TRBD2 (5 bases each). Germline values: CDR1 MNHNS, CDR2 SASEGT. CDR3 size: 15 residues. V was trimmed by 10 bases and J by 1 base, leaving 16 bases between them. As DNA, the CDR3 is TGTGCCACAGGGTGGGAGACTAAGAACACCGGGGAGCTGTTTTTT. This sequence encodes CATGWETKNTGELFF.

This clonotype was seen once. The junction shows a germline mismatch at one end, possibly a read error. The rearrangement joins TRBV5-5 to TRBJ2-5; D uncertain. The CDR3 loop spans 12 amino acids. Looked up from germline, CDR1 is SGHKS and CDR2 is YYEKEE (reference sequence). The CDR3 reads CVSSLDTETQYF. CDR3 sequence (DNA): TGTGTCAGCAGCTTGGATACAGAGACCCAGTACTTC. Full variable domain (outside the CDR3, taken from reference TRBV5-5 and TRBJ2-5): DAGVTQSPTHLIKTRGQQVTLRCSPISGHKSVSWYQQVLGQGPQFIFQYYEKEERGRGNFPDRFSARQFPNYSSELNVNALLLGDSALYLCVSSLDTETQYFGPGTRLLVL.

Remarks on this clonotype: This is likely a read error, given that the CDR3 carries no conserved phenylalanine or tryptophan at its end. The V call is TRBV29-1, the J call TRBJ2-1, with 8 bases matching TRBD2. Germline V lookup: CDR1 SQVTM, CDR2 ANQGSEA. CDR3 length: 13 residues. The CDR3 bases are TGCAGCCTACTGGGACTAGGAGACAATAAGCAGTTCCTC. Translation gives CSLLGLGDNKQFL.

This clonotype appeared a few times. The chain employs TRBV5-4 and TRBJ2-6; 9 bases are shared with TRBD1. CDR1 and CDR2 from the germline V gene are SGHNT and YYREEE (reference sequence). The CDR3 is made up of 17 amino acids. J was trimmed by 3 bases and V by 3 bases; bases with no gene match: 7. This chain's CDR3 is CASSSTPGQGGANVLTF. The DNA of the CDR3 is TGTGCCAGCAGCTCAACACCGGGACAGGGTGGGGCCAACGTCCTGACTTTC. The full variable domain, in which reference TRBV5-4 and TRBJ2-6 provide the parts outside the CDR3, is ETGVTQSPTHLIKTRGQQVTLRCSSQSGHNTVSWYQQALGQGPQFIFQYYREEENGRGNFPPRFSGLQFPNYSSELNVNALELDDSALYLCASSSTPGQGGANVLTFGAGSRLTVL.

This rearrangement joins TRBV11-2 to TRBJ2-3; weak D call: TRBD1 (6 bases). Germline V gene sequence: CDR1 SGHAT, CDR2 FQNNGV. The CDR3 consists of 16 residues. With 0 bases removed from V and 2 bases from J, the gap between germline ends came to 12 bases. CDR3 DNA sequence: TGTGCCAGCAGCTTAGAGGGGGCCACGGCCACAGATACGCAGTATTTT. It yields the protein CASSLEGATATDTQYF.

As concerns this clonotype: The CDR3 does not end in the conserved phenylalanine or tryptophan, so this is likely a read error. It is unclear where the CDR3 begins or ends on the DNA, so no DNA is shown, and the CDR3 is as TCRdb lists it. The chain is built from TRBV11-3 and TRBJ1-2. A total of 16 residues make up the CDR3, ends included. Germline V gene sequence: CDR1 SGHNT, CDR2 YENEEA. The CDR3 loop is CASSLGNRRVDYGYIL.

This clonotype was seen many times. V is TRBV9 and J is TRBJ2-7, with 9 positions matching TRBD1. Germline V gene data show CDR1 as SGDLS and CDR2 as YYNGEE. J lost 5 bases, V lost 3 bases, and 9 bases had no gene match. The CDR3 extends over 15 amino acids. The CDR3: CASSAGPGQGDEQYF. CDR3 nucleotides: TGTGCCAGCAGCGCCGGACCGGGACAGGGTGACGAGCAGTACTTC.

This rearrangement joins TRBV6-5 to TRBJ2-1; D unclear. From germline, CDR1 is MNHEY and CDR2 SVGAGI. This CDR3 region has 12 residues. The V gene lost 10 bases and the J gene lost 4 bases, with 11 bases spanning the gap. Here the CDR3 reads CATTTEYNEQFF. In DNA, the CDR3 is TGTGCCACTACCACAGAGTACAATGAGCAGTTCTTC.

Of note for this clonotype: A much larger clone lies a single base off, so this may be a read error. This rearrangement joins TRBV24-1 to TRBJ1-2; 8 bases map to TRBD1. This CDR3 has 12 amino acids. Germline V gene lookup returns CDR1 KGHDR and CDR2 SFDVKD. CDR3 residues: CTTSGQGWGYTF. The CDR3 DNA reads TGTACCACCAGCGGACAGGGCTGGGGCTACACCTTC.

This clonotype was detected only once. The rearrangement links TRBV19 to TRBJ2-5; D not certain. Trimming removed 5 bases from V and 5 bases from J, with 15 bases in between. The CDR3 spans 14 residues. Per germline, CDR1 LNHDA and CDR2 SQIVND (reference sequence). CDR3 nucleotides: TGTGCCAGTAGTCCTGCAAGGGTACGGGAGACCCAGTACTTC. Amino acids: CASSPARVRETQYF.

This chain uses TRBV5-5 with TRBJ1-5, with 7 bases matching TRBD1. CDR1 SGHKS and CDR2 YYEKEE come from the germline V gene (reference sequence). CDR3 length: 16 residues. V lost 6 bases, J lost 0 bases, and 9 bases stayed unmatched. The CDR3 is CASITGQTISNQPQHF. The CDR3 DNA is TGTGCCAGCATCACGGGACAGACGATTAGCAATCAGCCCCAGCATTTT.

This clonotype appeared many times. This chain's CDR3 is CASSSTGSNTGELFF. In DNA form, the CDR3 reads TGTGCCAGCAGTAGCACAGGGTCGAACACCGGGGAGCTGTTTTTT. The chain links TRBV7-9 to TRBJ2-2, with a possible D match to TRBD1 (6 bases). The CDR3 is 15 residues long. Trimming removed 6 bases from V and 0 bases from J, with 11 bases in between. Germline-derived CDR1 and CDR2 are SEHNR and FQNEAQ (reference sequence).

This clonotype was found a few times. The V gene is TRBV24-1, the J gene TRBJ2-1; 9 nucleotides match TRBD2. Germline trimming cut 0 bases from V and 7 bases from J; bases unmatched to any gene: 6. The CDR3 is 16 amino acids. CDR1 and CDR2 from the germline V gene are KGHDR and SFDVKD. CDR3 amino acids: CATSDLDSGSLNEQFF. Here the CDR3 DNA reads TGTGCCACCAGTGATTTGGATAGCGGGAGTTTAAATGAGCAGTTCTTC.

A word on this clonotype: A much bigger clone sits one base away, suggesting this may be a read error. This chain uses TRBV5-1 with TRBJ2-6; possible D gene TRBD1, 6 bases. This CDR3 is 17 amino acids long. Germline assignment: CDR1 SGHRS and CDR2 YFSETQ. The CDR3, as DNA: TGCGCCAGGAGCTTGGTCGGACAGAGAGGTGGGGCCAACGTCCTGACTTTC. Protein product: CARSLVGQRGGANVLTF.

In this sample, this clonotype turned up once. A read error may account for a junction end that differs from germline. In DNA, the CDR3 is TGTGTCAGCAGCTTAAACGCCGGGAGGACTGAACCTCTCTTT. Amino acid sequence: CVSSLNAGRTEPLF. The chain couples TRBV11-2 to TRBJ1-1; D unresolved. The CDR3 spans 14 residues. The germline CDR1 and CDR2 sequences are SGHAT and FQNNGV.

The V call is TRBV12-5, the J call TRBJ2-3; D gene ambiguous. Germline V gene lookup returns CDR1 LGHNT and CDR2 FRNRAP. The V end lost 4 bases, the J end lost 1 base, and 12 bases lay between the germline ends. The CDR3 totals 15 residues. The CDR3 is CASGSNAGRTDTQYF. DNA for the CDR3: TGTGCTAGTGGTTCCAATGCAGGACGCACAGATACGCAGTATTTT.

Regarding this clonotype: In this CDR3 the conserved last residue, phenylalanine or tryptophan, is missing, so a read error is likely. V and J are TRBV11-2 and TRBJ2-2; a possible D gene is TRBD2 (6 bases). Germline V CDR1 and CDR2: SGHAT, FQNNGV. This CDR3 comprises 16 residues. Trimming left V 7 bases short and J 5 bases short, with 20 bases between. CDR3 residues: CASNSYRGVFTGELFL. CDR3 sequence (DNA): TGTGCCAGCAATTCGTATCGCGGGGTTTTTACCGGGGAGCTGTTTCTT.

In regard to this clonotype: A clone one base away is much larger, so this may be a read error. The CDR3 DNA follows: TGCAGCTGTATCGGGAGTAGCACAGATACGCAGTATTTT. The encoded protein is CSCIGSSTDTQYF. The rearrangement uses TRBV29-1 and TRBJ2-3, with a possible D match to TRBD2 (6 bases). The germline V gene has CDR1 SQVTM and CDR2 ANQGSEA. The V and J ends lost 8 bases and 0 bases respectively, with 12 bases between them. The CDR3 spans 13 residues.

With respect to this clonotype: An end of the junction differs from the germline gene, which may be a read error. This sequence joins TRBV11-2 and TRBJ2-3; the D gene could be TRBD1 or TRBD2 (5 bases each). The CDR3 is 15 amino acids. Germline V CDR1 and CDR2: SGHAT, FQNNGV. CDR3 amino acids: CASSEVGVSTDTQFF. The CDR3 bases are TGTGCTAGCAGCGAAGTGGGGGTCAGCACAGATACGCAGTTTTTT.

About this clonotype: This CDR3 is missing its conserved last phenylalanine or tryptophan, likely due to a read error. The chain recombines TRBV7-9 with TRBJ2-1; weak D call: TRBD1 (5 bases). The CDR3 covers 15 residues. Germline CDR1 and CDR2: SEHNR and FQNEAQ (reference sequence). As DNA, the CDR3 is TGTTCCAGCAGTGACAGTTTATCCGAAAACAATGAACAGTTCCTC. Protein: CSSSDSLSENNEQFL.

The chain employs TRBV6-2 or TRBV6-3 and TRBJ2-1; a possible D gene is TRBD2 (5 bases). There are 14 residues in the CDR3. The germline V gene has CDR1 MNHEY and CDR2 SVGEGT. The V gene lost 7 bases and the J gene lost 8 bases, with 18 bases spanning the gap. The CDR3 region has the DNA TGTGCCAGCAAAACGACATACCAGAGGGATGAGCAGTTCTTC. Translation: CASKTTYQRDEQFF.